The 14 T cell receptor beta chains reported below all come from one sample, sequenced in a study of siplizumab effects on memory and regulatory T cells. The repertoire was sequenced with immunoSEQ multiplex PCR; TCRdb's copy has only in-frame clones and lacks some. The sample contains more than 85,000 clones, roughly nine tenths of which appear only once. Specimen: CD4+ T cells sorted from blood. These receptors originate from a human donor in good health.

The rearrangement links TRBV18 to TRBJ2-5; 10 bases are shared with TRBD2. The V segment lost 3 bases and the J segment 2 bases; nucleotides outside the gene matches: 3. Germline loops: CDR1 KGHSH, CDR2 LQKENI. This CDR3 contains 15 residues. CDR3 sequence: CASSPGLARQETQYF. The CDR3 nucleotides are TGTGCCAGCTCACCGGGACTAGCGAGACAAGAGACCCAGTACTTC.

The rearrangement links TRBV10-3 to TRBJ2-1; 7 positions match TRBD2. The V gene's germline CDR1 is ENHRY and CDR2 SYGVKD. The junction had 11 bases not matched to a gene; V was cut back by 8 bases and J by 10 bases. The CDR3 has 13 residues. The CDR3 nucleotides read TGTGCCATCGGGATCCAAAGCGGGGAAGAGCAGTTCTTC. This codes for CAIGIQSGEEQFF.

This chain links TRBV27 with TRBJ2-7, with no clear D. The CDR3 runs to 16 residues. In germline, CDR1 is MNHEY, CDR2 SMNVEV (reference sequence). Trimming stripped 3 bases from V and 2 bases from J, with 17 bases between. CDR3 sequence reads: CASSLGKGPRAYEQYF. The CDR3 nucleotides are TGTGCCAGCAGTTTGGGGAAGGGCCCCAGAGCCTACGAGCAGTACTTC.

The chain recombines TRBV11-2 with TRBJ1-1, with 7 bases aligning to TRBD1. The V and J ends lost 4 bases and 11 bases, in that order; junction bases with no gene match: 10. The CDR3 is made up of 13 amino acids. The germline V gene has CDR1 SGHAT and CDR2 FQNNGV. The CDR3 region has the DNA TGTGCCAGCAGCTCAAAACAGGGGATTGAGGCTTTCTTT. It is translated as CASSSKQGIEAFF.

This chain uses TRBV5-3 with TRBJ2-5; the match to TRBD1 covers 10 bases. The J call is uncertain, as TRBJ2-7 better fits the DNA end. TRBV5-3 is treated as an ORF (open reading frame) with a function not yet certain. The CDR3 runs 15 residues. The CDR3 DNA reads TGTGCCAGAAGTTCCGGGACAGGGGTCTCCTACGAGCAGTACTTC. Amino acids: CARSSGTGVSYEQYF.

The chain has TRBV5-6 and TRBJ1-2, with D possibly TRBD1 on 5 matching bases. CDR1 and CDR2 (germline): SGHDT, YYEEEE. The CDR3 sequence is 15 residues long. V lost 2 bases and J 4 bases, leaving 15 bases between the germline ends. The CDR3 loop is CASSFLGHSSYGYTF. In DNA form, the CDR3 reads TGTGCCAGCAGCTTTCTTGGACATTCTTCCTATGGCTACACCTTC. Variable domain in full (rest from reference TRBV5-6 and TRBJ1-2): DAGVTQSPTHLIKTRGQQVTLRCSPKSGHDTVSWYQQALGQGPQFIFQYYEEEERQRGNFPDRFSGHQFPNYSSELNVNALLLGDSALYLCASSFLGHSSYGYTFGSGTRLTVV.

This sequence joins TRBV28 and TRBJ2-1; TRBD2 agrees at 8 bases. Germline lookup yields CDR1 MDHEN and CDR2 SYDVKM. Trimming took 5 bases from V and 0 from J; bases not matched to a gene: 3. The CDR3 length is 15 residues. The CDR3 is CASSARGGSYNEQFF. As DNA, the CDR3 is TGTGCCAGCAGTGCACGGGGGGGCTCCTACAATGAGCAGTTCTTC.

The V gene is TRBV14, the J gene TRBJ2-1, with TRBD2 matching 16 bases. Trimming removed 1 base from V and 8 bases from J; junction bases left unmatched: 11. The CDR3 extends over 19 amino acids. Germline values: CDR1 SGHDN, CDR2 FVKESK. The CDR3 loop reads CASSQGGTSGRALGYEQFF. The CDR3 DNA sequence: TGTGCCAGCAGCCAAGGCGGGACTAGCGGGAGGGCCCTTGGCTATGAGCAGTTCTTC.

The V and J genes are TRBV5-4 and TRBJ2-3, with 9 positions matching TRBD1. Unmatched junction bases numbered 9, after V lost 3 bases and J lost 7 bases. CDR3 length: 15 residues. In germline, CDR1 is SGHNT, CDR2 YYREEE (reference sequence). The CDR3 bases are TGTGCCAGCAGCTGGGGACAGGGACAGTCTAATACGCAGTATTTT. Residues: CASSWGQGQSNTQYF.

This clone was observed a single time. The chain combines TRBV11-2 with TRBJ2-5; unclear D gene. This CDR3 spans 15 amino acids. Looked up from germline, CDR1 is SGHAT and CDR2 is FQNNGV. V was pared by 0 bases and J by 1 base, with 9 bases between. CDR3 sequence reads: CASSLDRLPQETQYF. The DNA of the CDR3 is TGTGCCAGCAGCTTAGACCGTCTGCCCCAAGAGACCCAGTACTTC.

The rearrangement uses TRBV28 and TRBJ1-4, with 8 bases matching TRBD1. The junction had 7 bases not matched to a gene; V was cut back by 7 bases and J by 12 bases. Germline V gene lookup returns CDR1 MDHEN and CDR2 SYDVKM. The CDR3 is 12 residues long. The CDR3 DNA is TGTGCCAGCATAAATGACAGGGGTCAACTGTTTTTT. This translates into CASINDRGQLFF.

The gene calls are TRBV27 and TRBJ2-6; D not resolved. Looked up from germline, CDR1 is MNHEY and CDR2 is SMNVEV (reference sequence). V was trimmed by 2 bases and J by 0 bases, leaving 20 bases between them. The CDR3 has 20 residues. In DNA, the CDR3 is TGTGCCAGCAGTTTACTTTCTCTATCCCAAGCCCCCTCTGGGGCCAACGTCCTGACTTTC. Amino acids: CASSLLSLSQAPSGANVLTF.

This chain links TRBV7-9 with TRBJ1-1; no reliable D call. The CDR3 consists of 12 residues. Trimming cost V 6 bases and J 4 bases, with 9 bases left between them. Germline assignment: CDR1 SEHNR and CDR2 FQNEAQ (reference sequence). The CDR3 region is CASRFQVTEAFF. The CDR3 DNA reads as TGTGCCAGCAGATTCCAGGTCACTGAAGCTTTCTTT.

The count of this clone is one. This chain links TRBV13 with TRBJ1-1; D gene uncertain. The germline V gene has CDR1 PRHDT and CDR2 FYEKMQ (reference sequence). CDR3 size: 15 residues. Between the trimmed V and J ends, which lost 5 bases and 1 base, there was a span of 14 bases. The CDR3 nucleotides are TGTGCCAGCAGCCAGAGGCAAGGTGGGAACACTGAAGCTTTCTTT. Amino acid sequence: CASSQRQGGNTEAFF.